The 23 T cell receptor beta chains reported below all come from one sample, sequenced in a study of T cells in localized non-small cell lung cancer. Generated by immunoSEQ multiplex PCR, the TCRdb table keeps only in-frame clones and is missing some. Of about 2,000 clones listed, 20% to 25% are singletons. The starting material was normal lung tissue next to the tumor, obtained before any cancer treatment. The source of these receptors is a male donor aged 60 or over with stage I lung adenocarcinoma.

This chain joins TRBV19 and TRBJ2-5, with D maybe TRBD1 (6 bases). The germline gives CDR1 LNHDA, CDR2 SQIVND (reference sequence). The CDR3 extends over 14 amino acids. Between the trimmed V and J ends, which lost 5 bases and 5 bases, there was a span of 15 bases. CDR3 protein: CASSGGTTGETQYF. The CDR3 DNA reads as TGTGCCAGTAGTGGGGGCACCACCGGCGAGACCCAGTACTTC.

This clone was counted only a few times. V usage is TRBV6-8 and J usage is TRBJ2-7, with D possibly being TRBD2 (5 bases). Trimming took 0 bases from V and 5 from J, leaving 8 bases between them. The CDR3 totals 13 residues. Germline CDR1 reads MNHGY; CDR2 reads SAAAGT. The CDR3 sequence: CASSYSPGDEQYF. Here the CDR3 DNA reads TGTGCCAGCAGTTACTCACCCGGGGACGAGCAGTACTTC.

The V gene is TRBV29-1, the J gene TRBJ1-4; 7 bases align to TRBD1. Germline CDR1 reads SQVTM; CDR2 reads ANQGSEA. Trimming at V came to 5 bases and at J to 8 bases, leaving 5 bases not matched to a gene. The CDR3 totals 12 residues. The CDR3 DNA sequence: TGCAGCGTTTCCGAACAGGGGGAAAAACTGTTTTTT. Translated: CSVSEQGEKLFF.

This clone has more than one count but fewer than ten. This sequence joins TRBV11-3 and TRBJ1-3, with D possibly matching TRBD1 (5 bases). The CDR3 consists of 14 residues. The germline V and J ends were trimmed by 5 bases and 3 bases, with 11 bases remaining between them. Germline V lookup: CDR1 SGHNT, CDR2 YENEEA. The CDR3 region is CASSRGTDGNTIYF. The DNA of the CDR3 is TGTGCCAGCAGCCGAGGGACGGATGGAAACACCATATATTTT.

This clone counts as medium-sized. One end of the junction does not line up with germline, which may come from a read error. V is TRBV6-8 and J is TRBJ1-1; perhaps TRBD1 as D (5 bases). CDR3 size: 12 residues. Per germline, CDR1 MNHGY and CDR2 SAAAGT. CDR3 loop: CAISFDRGEAFF. The CDR3 nucleotides read TGTGCCATCAGTTTCGACAGAGGTGAAGCTTTCTTT.

There are a few counts of this clone. The rearrangement joins TRBV7-6 to TRBJ2-3, with D possibly being TRBD1 or TRBD2 (5 bases each). CDR1 SGHVS and CDR2 FNYEAQ come from the germline V gene. The CDR3 covers 15 residues. V lost 1 base and J lost 9, with 17 bases in between. CDR3 amino acids: CASSLGDPPFGTQYF. The CDR3 DNA reads as TGTGCCAGCAGCTTAGGGGACCCTCCCTTCGGCACGCAGTATTTT.

Ten or more counts support this clone. V usage is TRBV7-8 and J usage is TRBJ1-2; D is uncertain. Trimming took off 5 bases at V and 4 bases at J, with 11 bases between the two ends. The germline V gene has CDR1 SGHVS and CDR2 FQNEAQ. This CDR3 has 13 amino acids. The CDR3 DNA is TGTGCCAGCAGCCTCGGAGTTTCCTATGGCTACACCTTC. It encodes CASSLGVSYGYTF.

Within the sample, this clone is medium-sized (0.01 to 0.1%). J is TRBJ1-6 and V is TRBV6-8; TRBD1 aligns across 8 bases. CDR3 length: 14 amino acids. Germline V gene lookup returns CDR1 MNHGY and CDR2 SAAAGT. After removal of 6 bases from V and 6 bases from J, the junction contained 4 bases not matched to a gene. The CDR3 DNA is TGTGCCAGCAGGGGGGGACAGGCTAATTCACCCCTCCACTTT. It encodes CASRGGQANSPLHF.

This clone appeared a few times. The V and J genes are TRBV18 and TRBJ2-7; 12 nucleotides agree with TRBD1. Trimming cost V 3 bases and J 6 bases; bases outside gene matches: 6. Germline V gives CDR1 KGHSH, CDR2 LQKENI. The CDR3 is 15 residues long. CDR3 nucleotides: TGTGCCAGCTCACCCTACCGGGACAGGGGGCTCGAGCAGTACTTC. Translation: CASSPYRDRGLEQYF.

J is TRBJ1-5 and V is TRBV19; 7 bases fit TRBD1. The CDR3 has 14 residues. Unmatched junction bases numbered 2, after V lost 4 bases and J lost 2 bases. Germline V CDR1 and CDR2: LNHDA, SQIVND (reference sequence). DNA for the CDR3: TGTGCCAGTAGTACAGGGGGTGGCAATCAGCCCCAGCATTTT. It yields the protein CASSTGGGNQPQHF. The complete variable domain, with remaining parts taken from reference TRBV19 and TRBJ1-5, reads DGGITQSPKYLFRKEGQNVTLSCEQNLNHDAMYWYRQDPGQGLRLIYYSQIVNDFQKGDIAEGYSVSREKKESFPLTVTSAQKNPTAFYLCASSTGGGNQPQHFGDGTRLSIL.

This clone occurred a few times. The chain combines TRBV30 with TRBJ2-5; 7 nucleotides align to TRBD1. Germline CDR1 is GTSNPN and CDR2 is SVGIG (reference sequence). Unmatched junction bases numbered 7, after V lost 5 bases and J lost 4 bases. The CDR3 loop spans 13 amino acids. CDR3 sequence (DNA): TGTGCCTGGGGAGACAGGGTATTAGAGACCCAGTACTTC. Its protein product is CAWGDRVLETQYF.

The chain is built from TRBV11-3 and TRBJ2-7; D uncertain. Per germline, CDR1 SGHNT and CDR2 YENEEA. The CDR3 is made up of 14 amino acids. The V gene lost 2 bases and the J gene lost 3 bases, with 11 bases spanning the gap. CDR3 coding DNA: TGTGCCAGCAGCTTAAGTCAACCCGACTACGAGCAGTACTTC. Protein product: CASSLSQPDYEQYF.

The chain uses TRBV28 and TRBJ1-2; D gene unclear. V shed 3 bases and J shed 6 bases, with 8 bases lying between them. Germline loops: CDR1 MDHEN, CDR2 SYDVKM. There are 12 residues in the CDR3. CDR3 sequence (DNA): TGTGCCAGCAGTTTTCTCTCAGATGGCTACACCTTC. As protein: CASSFLSDGYTF.

This clone was seen more than once but under ten times. This chain joins TRBV6-8 and TRBJ1-3; D gene unclear. Looked up from germline, CDR1 is MNHGY and CDR2 is SAAAGT. The CDR3 has 14 residues. V was trimmed by 6 bases and J by 0 bases, leaving 9 bases between them. The CDR3 loop reads CASRSVLSGNTIYF. CDR3 bases: TGTGCCAGCAGGAGCGTGCTCTCTGGAAACACCATATATTTT.

This clone was counted between two and nine times. V is TRBV11-3 and J is TRBJ1-4, with TRBD1 as a possible D gene (5 bases). Trimming took off 6 bases at V and 0 bases at J, with 14 bases between the two ends. CDR1 SGHNT and CDR2 YENEEA come from the germline V gene. This CDR3 is built from 16 residues. CDR3 nucleotides: TGTGCCAGCAGTAAGGGGCCACAATCAACTAATGAAAAACTGTTTTTT. Its protein product is CASSKGPQSTNEKLFF.

The chain uses TRBV11-3 and TRBJ1-1; D unclear. The V end was cut by 3 bases, the J end by 4 bases, with 15 bases between. Germline loops: CDR1 SGHNT, CDR2 YENEEA. CDR3 length equals 15 residues. The DNA for the CDR3 is TGTGCCAGCAGCTTGGAGGTGGGGTTGGGCACTGAAGCTTTCTTT. This encodes CASSLEVGLGTEAFF.

By sample fraction, this clone is large. Here the CDR3 reads CASSLWGESNQPQHF. In DNA form, the CDR3 reads TGTGCCAGCAGCTTATGGGGGGAAAGCAATCAGCCCCAGCATTTT. V gene TRBV11-3 combines with J gene TRBJ1-5; TRBD1 might be the D (5 bases). Trimming pared 2 bases from V and 1 base from J, leaving 9 bases between. The CDR3 loop spans 15 amino acids. Germline lookup yields CDR1 SGHNT and CDR2 YENEEA.

By share, this clone ranks as large (0.1 to 1%). This chain joins TRBV9 and TRBJ1-5; TRBD1 matches at 7 bases. Germline V gene data show CDR1 as SGDLS and CDR2 as YYNGEE. The CDR3 runs to 15 residues. The junction had 11 bases not matched to a gene; V was cut back by 5 bases and J by 6 bases. The CDR3 spells CASSEDQTGSQPQHF. The CDR3 nucleotides are TGTGCCAGCAGTGAAGATCAGACAGGGAGTCAGCCCCAGCATTTT.

In DNA form, the CDR3 reads TGTGCCAGCAGCTTAGATGTACAGGGGATGACCCAGTACTTC. Translating it yields CASSLDVQGMTQYF. J is TRBJ2-5 and V is TRBV11-3; 7 nucleotides match TRBD1. The CDR3 totals 14 residues. The junction had 5 bases not matched to a gene; V was cut back by 0 bases and J by 7 bases. The germline V gene encodes CDR1 SGHNT and CDR2 YENEEA.

This clone was detected only a few times. The rearrangement links TRBV9 to TRBJ1-1; D uncertain. This CDR3 region has 13 residues. Per the germline V gene, CDR1 is SGDLS and CDR2 is YYNGEE. V shed 0 bases and J shed 2 bases, with 5 bases lying between them. In DNA form, the CDR3 reads TGTGCCAGCAGCGTAGTCAGAAACACTGAAGCTTTCTTT. As protein: CASSVVRNTEAFF.

This clone was recorded a few times. The chain joins TRBV15 to TRBJ2-4, with D perhaps matching TRBD1 (6 bases). V lost 4 bases and J lost 0, with 16 bases in between. Per the germline V gene, CDR1 is LNHNV and CDR2 is YYDKDF (reference sequence). CDR3 length equals 17 residues. CDR3 sequence (DNA): TGTGCCACCAGCAACCCTAGGACAGAGATAGCCAAAAACATTCAGTACTTC. It yields the protein CATSNPRTEIAKNIQYF.

This clone showed up just a few times. The chain employs TRBV11-3 and TRBJ2-7; D possibly corresponds to TRBD2 (6 bases). This CDR3 is 14 amino acids long. V lost 5 bases and J lost 3, with 14 bases in between. Per germline, CDR1 SGHNT and CDR2 YENEEA. The CDR3 region has the DNA TGTGCCAGCAGCCGCTCGGAGGGTCTCTACGAGCAGTACTTC. This sequence encodes CASSRSEGLYEQYF. The variable domain in full, with the rest retrieved from reference TRBV11-3 and TRBJ2-7, is EAGVVQSPRYKIIEKKQPVAFWCNPISGHNTLYWYLQNLGQGPELLIRYENEEAVDDSQLPKDRFSAERLKGVDSTLKIQPAELGDSAVYLCASSRSEGLYEQYFGPGTRLTVT.

The chain couples TRBV11-3 to TRBJ2-4; D is tentatively TRBD1 or TRBD2 (6 bases each). Germline CDR1 is SGHNT and CDR2 is YENEEA. Trimming removed 3 bases at V and 6 bases at J, with 15 bases between. The CDR3 contains 15 residues. The CDR3 bases are TGTGCCAGCAGCTTTGGGCGGGACATTGGAAACATTCAGTACTTC. Its translation is CASSFGRDIGNIQYF. Full variable domain (outside the CDR3, taken from reference TRBV11-3 and TRBJ2-4): EAGVVQSPRYKIIEKKQPVAFWCNPISGHNTLYWYLQNLGQGPELLIRYENEEAVDDSQLPKDRFSAERLKGVDSTLKIQPAELGDSAVYLCASSFGRDIGNIQYFGAGTRLSVL.